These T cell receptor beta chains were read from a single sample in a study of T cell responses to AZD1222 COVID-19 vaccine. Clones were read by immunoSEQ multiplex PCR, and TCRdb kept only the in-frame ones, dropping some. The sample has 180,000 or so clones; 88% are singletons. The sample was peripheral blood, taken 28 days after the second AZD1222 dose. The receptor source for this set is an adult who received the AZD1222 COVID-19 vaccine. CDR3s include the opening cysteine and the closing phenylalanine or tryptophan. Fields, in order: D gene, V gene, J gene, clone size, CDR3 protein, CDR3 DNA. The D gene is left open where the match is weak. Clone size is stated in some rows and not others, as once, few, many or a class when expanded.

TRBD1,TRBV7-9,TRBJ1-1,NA,CASSYRGTEAFF,TGTGCCAGCAGCTACAGGGGCACTGAAGCTTTCTTT
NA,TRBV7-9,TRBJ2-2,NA,CASSSGFGVPVTGELFF,TGTGCCAGCAGCTCTGGCTTCGGGGTCCCCGTAACCGGGGAGCTGTTTTTT
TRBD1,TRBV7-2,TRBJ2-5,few,CASSLVDRAQETQYF,TGTGCCAGCAGCTTAGTTGACAGGGCCCAAGAGACCCAGTACTTC
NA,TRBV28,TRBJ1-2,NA,CASSFQKGTYGYTF,TGTGCCAGCAGTTTTCAGAAGGGGACCTATGGCTACACCTTC
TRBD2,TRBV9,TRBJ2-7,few,CASSVVTSGQQYF,TGTGCCAGCAGCGTAGTAACTAGCGGGCAACAGTACTTC
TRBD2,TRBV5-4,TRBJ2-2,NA,CASSSGAGVDTGELFF,TGTGCCAGCAGCTCCGGTGCGGGAGTTGACACCGGGGAGCTGTTTTTT
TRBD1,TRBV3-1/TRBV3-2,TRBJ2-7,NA,CASSLPGQGIEQYF,TGTGCCAGCAGCCTCCCGGGACAGGGCATCGAGCAGTACTTC
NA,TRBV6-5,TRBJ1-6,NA,CASSYRRVDSPLHF,TGTGCCAGCAGTTACCGCAGGGTGGATTCACCCCTCCACTTT
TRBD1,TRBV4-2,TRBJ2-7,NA,CASSQEGQGRFYEQYF,TGTGCCAGCAGCCAAGAGGGACAGGGACGATTCTACGAGCAGTACTTC
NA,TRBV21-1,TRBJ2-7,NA,CASSKCTLDRGDYEQYF,TGTGCCAGCAGCAAATGCACTTTGGACAGGGGAGACTACGAGCAGTACTTC
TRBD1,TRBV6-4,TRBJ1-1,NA,CASSDDRGSGAFF,TGTGCCAGCAGTGATGACAGGGGATCGGGGGCTTTCTTT
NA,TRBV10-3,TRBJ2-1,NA,CAIRDSYNEQFF,TGTGCCATCAGGGACAGCTACAATGAGCAGTTCTTC
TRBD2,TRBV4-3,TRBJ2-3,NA,CASSPTGASGRPHSTDTQYF,TGCGCCAGCAGCCCTACCGGGGCTAGCGGGAGGCCTCATAGCACAGATACGCAGTATTTT
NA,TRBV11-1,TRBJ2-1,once,CASSLPVGMGDEQFF,TGTGCCAGCAGCCTGCCGGTGGGGATGGGAGATGAGCAGTTCTTC
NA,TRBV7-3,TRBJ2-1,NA,CASSLNHYNEQFF,TGTGCCAGCAGCTTAAACCATTACAATGAGCAGTTCTTC
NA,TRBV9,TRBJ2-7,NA,CASSVLGRAYEQYF,TGTGCCAGCAGCGTACTGGGACGAGCCTACGAGCAGTACTTC
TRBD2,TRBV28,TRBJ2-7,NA,CASSPAREGLEQYF,TGTGCCAGCAGTCCGGCTCGGGAGGGCCTCGAGCAGTACTTC
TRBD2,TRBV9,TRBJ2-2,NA,CASSPDRTSGRALDTGELFF,TGTGCCAGCAGCCCCGACCGGACTAGCGGGAGGGCCCTCGACACCGGGGAGCTGTTTTTT
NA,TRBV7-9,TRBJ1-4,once,CASSLARGATNEKLFF,TGTGCCAGCAGCTTAGCGCGTGGGGCAACTAATGAAAAACTGTTTTTT
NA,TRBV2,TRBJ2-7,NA,CASKGTVYEQYF,TGTGCCAGCAAGGGGACTGTCTACGAGCAGTACTTC
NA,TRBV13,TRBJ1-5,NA,CASSLRGVDNQPQHF,TGTGCCAGCAGCTTGCGGGGGGTCGACAATCAGCCCCAGCATTTT
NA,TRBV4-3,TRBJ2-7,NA,CASSQEVGTRAEQYF,TGCGCCAGCAGCCAAGAAGTAGGGACACGGGCCGAGCAGTACTTC
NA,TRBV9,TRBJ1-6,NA,CASSTQTVFADSPLHF,TGTGCCAGCAGCACACAGACGGTTTTTGCGGATTCACCCCTCCACTTT
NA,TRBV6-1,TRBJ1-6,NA,CASSEIFGQGGSPLHF,TGTGCCAGCAGTGAAATTTTTGGACAAGGGGGTTCACCCCTCCACTTT
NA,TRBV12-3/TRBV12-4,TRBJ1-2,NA,CASSFHLGGYTF,TGTGCCAGCAGTTTTCATCTCGGAGGCTACACCTTC
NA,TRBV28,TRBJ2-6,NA,CASSQDGPGANVLTF,TGTGCCAGCAGCCAAGACGGGCCCGGGGCCAACGTCCTGACTTTC
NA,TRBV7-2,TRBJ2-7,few,CASSLGGRPGFYEQYF,TGTGCCAGCAGCTTAGGGGGGCGCCCTGGTTTTTACGAGCAGTACTTC
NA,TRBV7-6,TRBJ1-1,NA,CASSGLGNTEAFF,TGTGCCAGCAGCGGGCTAGGGAACACTGAAGCTTTCTTT
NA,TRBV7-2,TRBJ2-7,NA,CASSHAGTRRRDEQYF,TGTGCCAGCAGCCACGCCGGGACGCGGCGGAGGGACGAGCAGTACTTC
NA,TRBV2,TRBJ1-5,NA,CASSVLGVSNQPQHF,TGTGCCAGCAGCGTGCTGGGAGTTAGCAATCAGCCCCAGCATTTT
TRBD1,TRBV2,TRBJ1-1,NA,CASSSDRQGTEAFF,TGTGCCAGCAGTTCTGACAGACAGGGCACTGAAGCTTTCTTT
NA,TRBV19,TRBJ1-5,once,CASQNPSESNQPQHF,TGTGCCAGCCAAAACCCCTCGGAAAGCAATCAGCCCCAGCATTTT
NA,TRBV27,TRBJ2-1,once,CASSLSIRHEQFF,TGTGCCAGCAGTTTATCGATAAGGCATGAGCAGTTCTTC
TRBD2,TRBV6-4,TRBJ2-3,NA,CASSRSSGRTDTQYF,TGTGCCAGCAGCCGATCTAGCGGGAGGACAGATACGCAGTATTTT
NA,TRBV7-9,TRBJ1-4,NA,CASSSGGEKLFF,TGTGCCAGCAGCTCCGGGGGGGAAAAACTGTTTTTT
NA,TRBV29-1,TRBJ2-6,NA,CSVEDRAGGANVLTF,TGCAGCGTTGAAGACCGGGCAGGTGGGGCCAACGTCCTGACTTTC
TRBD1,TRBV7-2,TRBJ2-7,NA,CASSFDRGRYEQYF,TGTGCCAGCAGCTTTGACAGGGGGCGTTACGAGCAGTACTTC
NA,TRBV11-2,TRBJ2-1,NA,CASSSGVNEQFF,TGTGCCAGCAGCTCGGGAGTGAATGAGCAGTTCTTC
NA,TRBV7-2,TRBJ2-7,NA,CASSRGTNPGYF,TGTGCCAGCAGCAGAGGGACAAACCCCGGCTACTTC
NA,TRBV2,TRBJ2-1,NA,CASSEGGPQFF,TGTGCCAGCAGTGAAGGGGGGCCGCAGTTCTTC
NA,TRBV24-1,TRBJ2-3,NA,CATSDSLTGRTDTQYF,TGTGCCACCAGTGATTCCTTGACGGGTCGCACAGATACGCAGTATTTT
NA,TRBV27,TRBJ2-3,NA,CASSNGRGDTQYF,TGTGCCAGCAGTAATGGTCGGGGAGATACGCAGTATTTT
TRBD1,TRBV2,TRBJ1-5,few,CASSERGQGAYQPQHF,TGTGCCAGCAGTGAGAGAGGGCAGGGGGCTTATCAGCCCCAGCATTTT
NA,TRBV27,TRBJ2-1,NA,CASTYGGVNEQFF,TGTGCCAGCACCTACGGGGGAGTCAATGAGCAGTTCTTC
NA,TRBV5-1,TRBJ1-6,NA,CASSVDGRYSPLHF,TGCGCCAGCAGCGTAGACGGACGATATTCACCCCTCCACTTT
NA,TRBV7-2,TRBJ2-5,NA,CASSLLDRQETQYF,TGTGCCAGCAGCTTATTGGACAGACAAGAGACCCAGTACTTC
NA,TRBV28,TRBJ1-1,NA,CASSSPWGGKTEAFF,TGTGCCAGCAGTTCCCCCTGGGGGGGTAAGACTGAAGCTTTCTTT
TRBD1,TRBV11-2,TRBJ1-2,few,CASSTLRGRSYGYTF,TGTGCCAGCAGCACACTCAGGGGGCGAAGCTATGGCTACACCTTC
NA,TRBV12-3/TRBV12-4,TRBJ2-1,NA,CASTPSAHNEQFF,TGTGCCAGCACCCCCTCGGCCCACAATGAGCAGTTCTTC
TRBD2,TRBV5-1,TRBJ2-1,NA,CASSRAPTNSGLGNNEQFF,TGCGCCAGCAGCCGCGCGCCCACAAATTCGGGACTAGGGAATAATGAGCAGTTCTTC
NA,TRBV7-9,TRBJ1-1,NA,CASSSRTVSDAFF,TGTGCCAGCAGCTCCCGGACGGTTTCGGATGCTTTCTTT
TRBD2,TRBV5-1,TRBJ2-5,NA,CASSSGGSGSYWETQYF,TGCGCCAGCAGCTCGGGAGGTAGCGGGAGTTATTGGGAGACCCAGTACTTC
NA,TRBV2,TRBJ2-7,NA,CASSDGQGLNEQYF,TGTGCCAGCAGTGATGGTCAGGGCTTGAACGAGCAGTACTTC
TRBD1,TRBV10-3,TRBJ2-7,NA,CAISARDSYEQYF,TGTGCCATCAGTGCCCGGGACAGCTACGAGCAGTACTTC
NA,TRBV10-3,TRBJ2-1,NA,CAITPGSGSNEQFF,TGTGCCATCACCCCGGGTAGTGGGAGCAATGAGCAGTTCTTC
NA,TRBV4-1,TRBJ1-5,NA,CASSQEEQFNQPQHF,TGCGCCAGCAGCCAAGAAGAACAGTTCAATCAGCCCCAGCATTTT
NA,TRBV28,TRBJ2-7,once,CASSSLAGATYEQYF,TGTGCCAGCAGTTCCCTGGCGGGGGCCACCTACGAGCAGTACTTC
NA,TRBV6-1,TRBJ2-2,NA,CASSEVNGPGELFF,TGTGCCAGCAGTGAAGTTAATGGGCCCGGGGAGCTGTTTTTT
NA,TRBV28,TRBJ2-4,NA,CASSSLIKLDIQYF,TGTGCCAGCAGTTCACTTATAAAGTTGGACATTCAGTACTTC
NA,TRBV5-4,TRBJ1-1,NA,CASSPGGGRNTEAFF,TGTGCCAGCAGCCCGGGGGGAGGGAGGAACACTGAAGCTTTCTTT